Below, 17 T cell receptor beta chains from the same sample are listed, as sequenced in a study of blood T cell repertoires in COVID-19. The method was immunoSEQ multiplex PCR; TCRdb's version includes in-frame clones alone and lacks a portion of them. The profile shows 85,000 to 95,000 clones, about 87% of them singletons. Sequencing was done on a sample of peripheral blood. The receptor set was obtained from a human donor with acute or convalescent COVID-19. The donor label of this sample is uncertain.

J is TRBJ2-1 and V is TRBV19, with D uncertain. Per germline, CDR1 LNHDA and CDR2 SQIVND (reference sequence). Trimming removed 3 bases at V and 7 bases at J, with 10 bases between. This CDR3 region has 13 residues. For the CDR3, the DNA is TGTGCCAGTAGTATGACACAGTTTAATGAGCAGTTCTTC. Translated, it gives CASSMTQFNEQFF.

The rearrangement uses TRBV5-4 and TRBJ2-7; TRBD2 matches at 7 bases. Germline assignment: CDR1 SGHNT and CDR2 YYREEE (reference sequence). The CDR3 is 14 amino acids. V was clipped by 2 bases and J by 0 bases; unmatched bases: 2. The CDR3 nucleotides are TGTGCCAGCAGCTTAGCGGGGCACTCCTACGAGCAGTACTTC. It is translated as CASSLAGHSYEQYF.

This clone was seen only once. The CDR3 here is CASKLDRGRYYEQYF. Written as DNA, the CDR3 is TGTGCCAGCAAACTCGACAGGGGACGCTACTACGAGCAGTACTTC. The chain links TRBV5-6 to TRBJ2-7, with 8 bases identical to TRBD1. V lost 6 bases and J lost 3; bases outside the gene matches: 11. CDR1 SGHDT and CDR2 YYEEEE come from the germline V gene. There are 15 residues in the CDR3.

The rearrangement links TRBV9 to TRBJ1-1, with TRBD1 as a possible D gene (6 bases). This CDR3 spans 13 amino acids. Germline CDR1 is SGDLS and CDR2 is YYNGEE. The germline V and J ends were trimmed by 4 bases and 6 bases, with 13 bases remaining between them. The CDR3 sequence is CASSSSKGAEAFF. CDR3 nucleotide sequence: TGTGCCAGCAGCTCCTCTAAGGGGGCTGAAGCTTTCTTT.

The rearrangement links TRBV19 to TRBJ1-1; possibly TRBD1 for D (6 bases). V lost 5 bases, J lost 7 bases, and 11 bases lay in between. This CDR3 contains 12 residues. Germline loops: CDR1 LNHDA, CDR2 SQIVND (reference sequence). CDR3 in amino acids: CASSPQGNEAFF. Written as DNA, the CDR3 is TGTGCCAGTAGTCCGCAGGGGAATGAAGCTTTCTTT.

V usage is TRBV7-2 and J usage is TRBJ2-7, with 8 bases lining up with TRBD1. The CDR3 is 14 amino acids. V gave up 4 bases and J gave up 2 bases; unmatched junction bases: 4. Germline CDR1 is SGHTA and CDR2 is FQGNSA. In nucleotides, the CDR3 is TGTGCCAGCAGCTCGACAGGGGCCGCCTACGAGCAGTACTTC. It specifies CASSSTGAAYEQYF.

The chain couples TRBV6-5 to TRBJ1-2; TRBD1 agrees at 7 bases. The J segment lost 5 bases and the V segment lost 6 bases, leaving 9 bases of the junction unmatched. This CDR3 comprises 14 residues. CDR1 MNHEY and CDR2 SVGAGI come from the germline V gene. In DNA form, the CDR3 reads TGTGCCAGCAGCCCAGACAGGGCGAGGTATGGCTACACCTTC. Protein: CASSPDRARYGYTF.

The chain is built from TRBV4-3 and TRBJ2-2, with 10 bases fitting TRBD1. V trimming: 0 bases; J trimming: 3 bases; junction bases outside the gene matches: 7. The germline gives CDR1 LGHNA, CDR2 YSLEER. The CDR3 is 18 amino acids. CDR3 protein: CASSQEDGGQGYTGELFF. The CDR3 region has the DNA TGCGCCAGCAGCCAAGAGGATGGGGGACAGGGGTACACCGGGGAGCTGTTTTTT.

The CDR3 sequence is CASSSQGIRTSTNEKLFF. Here the CDR3 DNA reads TGTGCCAGCAGCTCCCAGGGGATTAGGACCTCAACTAATGAAAAACTGTTTTTT. This chain links TRBV11-2 with TRBJ1-4; maybe TRBD1 (6 bases). V was trimmed by 4 bases and J by 0 bases, leaving 18 bases between them. This CDR3 region has 18 residues. CDR1 SGHAT and CDR2 FQNNGV come from the germline V gene.

The V gene is TRBV10-2, the J gene TRBJ1-1; weak D call: TRBD1 (6 bases). Between the trimmed V and J ends, which lost 8 bases and 1 base, there was a span of 14 bases. The CDR3 length is 14 residues. From germline, CDR1 is WSHSY and CDR2 SAAADI. The chain's CDR3 is CASGGRTSNTEAFF. CDR3 DNA sequence: TGCGCCAGCGGGGGCAGGACCTCGAACACTGAAGCTTTCTTT.

Only a few counts were recorded for this clone. The chain couples TRBV19 to TRBJ2-2, with TRBD1 matching over 8 bases. The CDR3 runs to 15 residues. Unmatched junction bases numbered 6, after V lost 3 bases and J lost 6 bases. Germline V CDR1 and CDR2: LNHDA, SQIVND (reference sequence). CDR3 sequence reads: CASSIQGASSGELFF. In DNA form, the CDR3 reads TGTGCCAGTAGTATTCAGGGGGCGAGTTCCGGGGAGCTGTTTTTT.

This chain joins TRBV11-2 and TRBJ2-7, with TRBD1 identical over 9 bases. Germline V gene lookup returns CDR1 SGHAT and CDR2 FQNNGV. The CDR3 totals 15 residues. The ends lost 5 bases at V and 3 bases at J; junction bases unmatched: 8. The CDR3 DNA reads as TGTGCCAGCAGCCCGGGGACAGGGATGAACTACGAGCAGTACTTC. Its protein is CASSPGTGMNYEQYF.

The V call is TRBV6-5, the J call TRBJ1-1; 12 nucleotides align to TRBD1. The germline CDR1 and CDR2 sequences are MNHEY and SVGAGI. Losses at the gene ends were 4 bases for V and 5 bases for J; bases not matched to a gene: 5. This CDR3 is built from 15 residues. The CDR3 DNA reads TGTGCCAGCAGTTTGGGACAGGGGGCTGGGACTGAAGCTTTCTTT. Amino acids: CASSLGQGAGTEAFF.

The V gene is TRBV2, the J gene TRBJ1-6; D is undetermined. The V and J ends lost 3 bases and 0 bases respectively, with 9 bases between them. The CDR3 is 16 residues long. Germline-derived CDR1 and CDR2 are SNHLY and FYNNEI. CDR3 sequence (DNA): TGTGCCAGCAGTGATAGGAGGAGCTCCTATAATTCACCCCTCCACTTT. Protein sequence: CASSDRRSSYNSPLHF. The full variable domain, with the rest looked up from reference TRBV2 and TRBJ1-6, is EPEVTQTPSHQVTQMGQEVILRCVPISNHLYFYWYRQILGQKVEFLVSFYNNEISEKSEIFDDQFSVERPDGSNFTLKIRSTKLEDSAMYFCASSDRRSSYNSPLHFGNGTRLTVT.

The chain has TRBV5-1 and TRBJ2-4; TRBD1 matches at 9 bases. V shed 4 bases and J 5 bases; nucleotides not matched to a gene: 7. This CDR3 spans 15 amino acids. Germline CDR1 reads SGHRS; CDR2 reads YFSETQ. In DNA, the CDR3 is TGCGCCAGCAGCCTAACAGGGGGCGTTGAAAACATTCAGTACTTC. It translates to CASSLTGGVENIQYF. Supplemented by reference TRBV5-1 and TRBJ2-4, the full variable domain reads KAGVTQTPRYLIKTRGQQVTLSCSPISGHRSVSWYQQTPGQGLQFLFEYFSETQRNKGNFPGRFSGRQFSNSRSEMNVSTLELGDSALYLCASSLTGGVENIQYFGAGTRLSVL.

The V call is TRBV2, the J call TRBJ1-2; TRBD1 matches at 8 bases. Unmatched junction bases numbered 5, after V lost 6 bases and J lost 2 bases. In germline, CDR1 is SNHLY, CDR2 FYNNEI. The CDR3 has 14 residues. The CDR3 coding sequence is TGTGCCAGCAGGATAAACAGGGGGAACTATGGCTACACCTTC. Protein sequence: CASRINRGNYGYTF.

This clone was seen once. This chain connects TRBV27 to TRBJ2-5; D not resolved. Germline-derived CDR1 and CDR2 are MNHEY and SMNVEV (reference sequence). V was pared by 0 bases and J by 5 bases, with 10 bases between. The CDR3 extends over 14 amino acids. CDR3 amino acids: CASSLSAIVETQYF. The CDR3 DNA sequence: TGTGCCAGCAGTTTATCGGCAATCGTGGAGACCCAGTACTTC.